The 8 T cell receptor beta chains in this list originate from one sample, sequenced in a study of shared clonotypes between healthy human individuals. Terminally differentiated effector memory CD45RA+ cells were excluded from the naive CD8 cells, which were CD45RO-negative and positively selected for CCR7. TCRdb's table, derived via immunoSEQ multiplex PCR, lists solely in-frame clones and lacks some. The data show about 2.1 million clones, 93% seen once. Sequencing was done on a sample of naive CD8+ T cells from PBMCs. These receptors originate from a man aged 18 to 29 in good health. Some clones in this sample may be carry-over from other donors' samples.

The chain joins TRBV19 to TRBJ2-1, with D maybe TRBD2 (5 bases). The germline V gene has CDR1 LNHDA and CDR2 SQIVND (reference sequence). This CDR3 comprises 15 residues. Trimming left V 3 bases short and J 6 bases short, with 15 bases between. The CDR3 region has the DNA TGTGCCAGTAGTATCCTAGCTGGGCCCCCCAATGAGCAGTTCTTC. Encoded protein: CASSILAGPPNEQFF.

V gene TRBV5-4 combines with J gene TRBJ2-1; the match to TRBD1 covers 9 bases. Trimming took 4 bases from V and 2 from J; bases not matched to a gene: 4. Germline loops: CDR1 SGHNT, CDR2 YYREEE (reference sequence). The CDR3 is 15 residues long. CDR3 in DNA: TGTGCCAGCAGCCCCGGGACAGGGCCCTACAATGAGCAGTTCTTC. Protein sequence: CASSPGTGPYNEQFF. The full variable domain, in which reference TRBV5-4 and TRBJ2-1 provide the parts outside the CDR3, is ETGVTQSPTHLIKTRGQQVTLRCSSQSGHNTVSWYQQALGQGPQFIFQYYREEENGRGNFPPRFSGLQFPNYSSELNVNALELDDSALYLCASSPGTGPYNEQFFGPGTRLTVL.

The chain uses TRBV10-3 and TRBJ2-7, with D unresolved. The CDR3 loop spans 13 amino acids. V gave up 4 bases and J gave up 0 bases, with 7 bases separating them. Germline CDR1 and CDR2: ENHRY and SYGVKD. The CDR3 is CAISVFGSYEQYF. The CDR3 nucleotides are TGTGCCATCAGTGTTTTCGGCTCCTACGAGCAGTACTTC.

The chain couples TRBV19 to TRBJ2-7, with TRBD2 matching 14 bases. This CDR3 comprises 15 residues. V lost 3 bases and J lost 3; bases outside the gene matches: 1. Germline CDR1 LNHDA, CDR2 SQIVND (reference sequence). The CDR3 DNA is TGTGCCAGTAGTATGGGACTAGCGGGAGTCTACGAGCAGTACTTC. Protein: CASSMGLAGVYEQYF.

J is TRBJ2-3 and V is TRBV19; a possible D gene is TRBD1 (5 bases). CDR1 and CDR2 from the germline V gene are LNHDA and SQIVND (reference sequence). CDR3 length equals 15 residues. The V gene lost 1 base and the J gene lost 3 bases, with 11 bases spanning the gap. Written as DNA, the CDR3 is TGTGCCAGTAGTATAGCGGCTAGGGGTACAGATACGCAGTATTTT. As protein: CASSIAARGTDTQYF.

In the case of this clone: The sample holds other DNA sequences that translate to the same CDR3. The rearrangement joins TRBV27 to TRBJ2-7, with D unresolved. The V gene lost 3 bases and the J gene lost 4 bases, with 10 bases spanning the gap. Germline values: CDR1 MNHEY, CDR2 SMNVEV (reference sequence). The CDR3 totals 13 residues. The CDR3 DNA sequence: TGTGCCAGCAGTTTCGGATCTACTTACGAGCAGTACTTC. Translation gives CASSFGSTYEQYF.

The chain has TRBV28 and TRBJ2-3; D is undetermined. The germline V gene has CDR1 MDHEN and CDR2 SYDVKM. V gave up 3 bases and J gave up 6 bases, with 10 bases separating them. The CDR3 contains 13 residues. CDR3 coding DNA: TGTGCCAGCAGTTTGGACCCTAGGGATACGCAGTATTTT. This translates into CASSLDPRDTQYF.

This chain connects TRBV28 to TRBJ2-3, with 14 nucleotides matching TRBD2. Trimming took 0 bases from V and 6 from J; bases not matched to a gene: 5. Germline V gene lookup returns CDR1 MDHEN and CDR2 SYDVKM. CDR3 length equals 17 residues. CDR3: CASSLWGLAGVGDTQYF. The CDR3 coding sequence is TGTGCCAGCAGTTTATGGGGACTAGCGGGAGTCGGGGATACGCAGTATTTT.